This T cell receptor beta chain was recovered during a study of CD8+ T cells in alopecia areata. CDR3 size: 14 residues. V was cut by 5 bases and J by 2 bases, with 12 bases left in between. Germline-derived CDR1 and CDR2 are LNHDA and SQIVND (reference sequence). Treatment reported: oral pan-JAK inhibitor, 5-10 mg twice daily. Collected material from alopecia areata patients comprised lesional scalp punch biopsies and peripheral blood. RNA extraction and reverse transcription yielded cDNA as sequencing template. Assay: immunoSEQ multiplex PCR; the TCRdb copy retains only in-frame clones and omits some. The sample has 110,000 or so clones, 56% seen once.

This sample comprised CD4+ T cells sorted from blood, obtained at week 24, from a patient treated with tofacitinib. The chain employs TRBV19 and TRBJ1-2; D is unclear. This clonotype originated in a human donor with alopecia areata. CDR3 residues: CASSLQTENYGYTF. The CDR3 DNA sequence: TGTGCCAGTAGTCTCCAGACGGAAAACTATGGCTACACCTTC.